The 3 T cell receptor beta chains listed next were all sequenced from one sample in a study of blood T cell repertoires in COVID-19. Produced via immunoSEQ multiplex PCR; TCRdb's table is partial and in-frame only. In the table there are some 300,000 clones, 85% to 90% of which are singletons. What was sequenced was PBMCs or T cells enriched from blood (not recorded which). The receptors originated from an older woman in a cohort exposed to, infected with or recovered from COVID-19 (not recorded which).

The V and J genes are TRBV12-3 or TRBV12-4 and TRBJ2-5, with 7 nucleotides matching TRBD2. This CDR3 is 13 amino acids long. The V and J ends lost 7 bases and 7 bases, in that order; junction bases with no gene match: 9. CDR3 sequence: CASTLRGVGTQYF. CDR3 bases: TGTGCCAGCACCCTCCGGGGGGTCGGGACCCAGTACTTC.

V and J are TRBV24-1 and TRBJ1-5, with 7 bases lining up with TRBD1. With V trimmed by 5 bases and J by 11 bases, 5 bases remained unmatched. Germline V gene sequence: CDR1 KGHDR, CDR2 SFDVKD. CDR3 length: 12 residues. DNA of the CDR3: TGTGCCACCAGTGCAGGGGGTTGGACCCAGCATTTT. Translated, it gives CATSAGGWTQHF.

This chain joins TRBV6-2 or TRBV6-3 and TRBJ1-2; D gene uncertain. The ends were cut back, 0 bases at V and 0 bases at J, with 11 bases in the middle. This CDR3 contains 16 residues. The germline gives CDR1 MNHEY, CDR2 SVGEGT. CDR3 loop: CASSYSRGRPNYGYTF. In nucleotides, the CDR3 is TGTGCCAGCAGTTACTCCCGGGGTAGGCCTAACTATGGCTACACCTTC.